The T cell receptor (beta chain) under discussion was sequenced for a study of blood T cells in healthy people across ages. Combining a sample-barcoded 5' primer with a J-beta primer mix, a second PCR ran for roughly 6 to 12 cycles. TCRdb fed the 5' RACE reads into MiXCR, producing one record per CDR3 protein. In the table there are approximately 580,000 distinct CDR3 sequences, about 25% of which are singletons. At least 7 million PBMCs were isolated per sample. The V gene lost 0 bases and the J gene lost 2 bases, with 8 bases spanning the gap. This CDR3 contains 15 residues. Germline V gene lookup returns CDR1 SGHVS and CDR2 FQNEAQ. Notes on this clonotype: What it recognizes is unknown.

Study-level findings and limits: Nothing was known about donor CMV status, and this possibly confounded expanded clonotype changes.

The same sample was also studied in work on T cells of mothers and their children.

This receptor was obtained from a boy between 5 and 17 years old in good health. The chain employs TRBV7-8 and TRBJ1-3, with D possibly being TRBD1 (5 bases). Material for sequencing was blood. The CDR3 DNA is TGTGCCAGCAGCTTAGCCCAGGGAGCTGGAAACACCATATATTTT. Translating gives CASSLAQGAGNTIYF.